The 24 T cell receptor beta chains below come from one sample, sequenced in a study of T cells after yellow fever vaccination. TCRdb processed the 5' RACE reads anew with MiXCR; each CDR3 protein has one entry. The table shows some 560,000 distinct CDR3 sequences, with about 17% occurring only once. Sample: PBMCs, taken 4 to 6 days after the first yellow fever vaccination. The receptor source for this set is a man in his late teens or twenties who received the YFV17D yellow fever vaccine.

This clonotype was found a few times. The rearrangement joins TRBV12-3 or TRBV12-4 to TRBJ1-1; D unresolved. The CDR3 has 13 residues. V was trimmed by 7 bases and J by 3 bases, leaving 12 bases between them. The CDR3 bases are TGTGCCAGCAAACCAGACCGGGACACTGAAGCTTTCTTT. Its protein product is CASKPDRDTEAFF.

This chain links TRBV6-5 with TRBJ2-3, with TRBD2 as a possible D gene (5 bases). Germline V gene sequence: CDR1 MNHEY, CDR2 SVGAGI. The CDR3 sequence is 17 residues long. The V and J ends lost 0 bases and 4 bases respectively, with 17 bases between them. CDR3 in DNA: TGTGCCAGCAGTTACTCGTTCGCCGGGGTCCCGCCAGATACGCAGTATTTT. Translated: CASSYSFAGVPPDTQYF.

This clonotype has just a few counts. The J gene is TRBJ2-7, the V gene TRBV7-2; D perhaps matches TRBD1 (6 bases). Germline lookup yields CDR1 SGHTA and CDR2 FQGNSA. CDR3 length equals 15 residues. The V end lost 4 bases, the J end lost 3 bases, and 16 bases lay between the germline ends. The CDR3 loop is CASSSGAGVSYEQYV. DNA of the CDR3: TGTGCCAGCAGCTCCGGCGCAGGGGTCAGCTACGAGCAGTACGTC.

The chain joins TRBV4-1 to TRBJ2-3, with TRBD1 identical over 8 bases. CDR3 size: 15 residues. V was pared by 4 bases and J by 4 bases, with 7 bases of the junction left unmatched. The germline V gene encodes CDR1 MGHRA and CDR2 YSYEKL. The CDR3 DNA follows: TGCGCCAGCAGCCCTAGGACAGGGAATCCAGATACGCAGTATTTT. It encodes CASSPRTGNPDTQYF.

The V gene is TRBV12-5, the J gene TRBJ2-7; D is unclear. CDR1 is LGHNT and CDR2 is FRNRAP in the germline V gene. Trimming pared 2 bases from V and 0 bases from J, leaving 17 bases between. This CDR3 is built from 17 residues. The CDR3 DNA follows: TGTGCTAGTGGTTTGATTCTAGGACCCAGGTTCTCCTACGAGCAGTACTTC. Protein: CASGLILGPRFSYEQYF.

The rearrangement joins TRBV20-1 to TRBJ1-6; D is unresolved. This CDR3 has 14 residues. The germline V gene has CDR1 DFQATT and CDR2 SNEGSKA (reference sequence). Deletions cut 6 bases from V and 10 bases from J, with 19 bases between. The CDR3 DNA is TGCAGTGCCAGAACTTTCGGGCCACCCTCACCCCTCCACTTT. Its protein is CSARTFGPPSPLHF.

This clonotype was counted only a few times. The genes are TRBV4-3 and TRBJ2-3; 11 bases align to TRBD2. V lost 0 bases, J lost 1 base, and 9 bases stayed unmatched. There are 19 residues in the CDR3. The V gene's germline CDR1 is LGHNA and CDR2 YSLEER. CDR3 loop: CASSQDKSLLAGGTDTQYF. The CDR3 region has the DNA TGCGCCAGCAGCCAAGATAAAAGTCTACTAGCGGGGGGCACAGATACGCAGTATTTT.

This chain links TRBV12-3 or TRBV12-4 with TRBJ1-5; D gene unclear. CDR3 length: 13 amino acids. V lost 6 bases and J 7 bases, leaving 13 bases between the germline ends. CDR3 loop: CASSWAQSQPQHF. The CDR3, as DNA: TGTGCCAGCAGCTGGGCCCAGTCGCAGCCCCAGCATTTT.

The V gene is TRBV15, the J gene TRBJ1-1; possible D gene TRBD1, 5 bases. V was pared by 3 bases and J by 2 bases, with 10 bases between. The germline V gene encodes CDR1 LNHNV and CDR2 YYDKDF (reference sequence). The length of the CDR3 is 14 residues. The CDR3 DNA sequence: TGTGCCACCAGCAGTCACCGGGGCAACACTGAAGCTTTCTTT. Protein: CATSSHRGNTEAFF.

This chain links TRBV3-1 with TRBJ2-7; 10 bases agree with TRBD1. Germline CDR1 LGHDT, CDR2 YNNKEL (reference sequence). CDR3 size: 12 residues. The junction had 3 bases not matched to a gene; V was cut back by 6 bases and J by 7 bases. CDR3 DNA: TGTGCCAGCAGACGGACAGGGGGTGAGCAGTACTTC. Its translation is CASRRTGGEQYF.

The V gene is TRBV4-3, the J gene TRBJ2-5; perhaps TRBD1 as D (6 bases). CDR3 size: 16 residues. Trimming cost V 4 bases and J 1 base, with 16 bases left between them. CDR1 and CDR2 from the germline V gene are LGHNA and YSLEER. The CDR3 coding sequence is TGCGCCAGCAGCCTTGGGGGCGGGCATTTCCAAGAGACCCAGTACTTC. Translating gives CASSLGGGHFQETQYF.

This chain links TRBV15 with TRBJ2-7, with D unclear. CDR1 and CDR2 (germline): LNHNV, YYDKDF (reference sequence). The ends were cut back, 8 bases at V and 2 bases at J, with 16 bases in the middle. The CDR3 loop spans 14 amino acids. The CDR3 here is CATLDDEMPYEQYV. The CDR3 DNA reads TGTGCCACCCTTGACGACGAGATGCCCTACGAGCAGTACGTC.

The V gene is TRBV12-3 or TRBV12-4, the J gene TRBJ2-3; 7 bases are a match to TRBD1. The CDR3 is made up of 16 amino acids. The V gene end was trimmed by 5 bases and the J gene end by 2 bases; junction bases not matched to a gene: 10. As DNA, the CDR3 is TGTGCCAGCAGTCCCGGGACAGAGCCCCTCACAGATACGCAGTATTTT. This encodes CASSPGTEPLTDTQYF.

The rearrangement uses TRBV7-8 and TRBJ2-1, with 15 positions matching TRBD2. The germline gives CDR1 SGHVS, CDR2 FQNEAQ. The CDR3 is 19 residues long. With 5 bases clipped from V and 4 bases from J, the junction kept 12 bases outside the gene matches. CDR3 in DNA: TGTGCCAGCAGCCAAGCGCGGACTAGCGGGGGGGCCTTTTACAATGAGCAGTTCTTC. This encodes CASSQARTSGGAFYNEQFF.

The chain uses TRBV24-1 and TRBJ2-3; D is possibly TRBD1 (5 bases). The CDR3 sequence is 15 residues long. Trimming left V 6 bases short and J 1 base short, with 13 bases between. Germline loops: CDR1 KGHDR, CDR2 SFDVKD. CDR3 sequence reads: CATSQGQGRTDTQYF. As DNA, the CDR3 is TGTGCCACCAGTCAAGGCCAGGGCCGCACAGATACGCAGTATTTT.

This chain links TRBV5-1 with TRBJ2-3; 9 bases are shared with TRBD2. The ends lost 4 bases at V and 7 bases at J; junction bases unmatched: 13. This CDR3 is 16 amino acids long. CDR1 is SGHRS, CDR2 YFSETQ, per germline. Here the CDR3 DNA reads TGCGCCAGCAGCAGCGGAACTGCGGGGGGGCCTCATACGCAGTATTTT. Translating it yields CASSSGTAGGPHTQYF. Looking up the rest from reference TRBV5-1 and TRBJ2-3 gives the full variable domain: KAGVTQTPRYLIKTRGQQVTLSCSPISGHRSVSWYQQTPGQGLQFLFEYFSETQRNKGNFPGRFSGRQFSNSRSEMNVSTLELGDSALYLCASSSGTAGGPHTQYFGPGTRLTVL.

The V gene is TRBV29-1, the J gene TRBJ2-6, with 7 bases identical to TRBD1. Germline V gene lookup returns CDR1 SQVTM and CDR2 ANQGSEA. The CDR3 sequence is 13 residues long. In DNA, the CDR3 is TGCAGTGCTCAGGGGGCTGGGGCCAACGTCCTGACTTTC. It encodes CSAQGAGANVLTF.

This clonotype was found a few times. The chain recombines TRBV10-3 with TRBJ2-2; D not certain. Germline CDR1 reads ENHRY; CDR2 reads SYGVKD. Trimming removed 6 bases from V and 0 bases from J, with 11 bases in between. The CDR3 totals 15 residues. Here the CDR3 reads CAISVRAANTGELFF. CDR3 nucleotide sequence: TGTGCCATCAGCGTAAGGGCGGCGAACACCGGGGAGCTGTTTTTT.

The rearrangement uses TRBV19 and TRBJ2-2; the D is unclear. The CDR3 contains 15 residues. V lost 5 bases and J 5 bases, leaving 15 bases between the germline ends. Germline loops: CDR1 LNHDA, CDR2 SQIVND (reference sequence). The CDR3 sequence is CASSRFPGPTGELFF. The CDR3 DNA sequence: TGTGCCAGTAGTCGTTTCCCGGGCCCGACCGGGGAGCTGTTTTTT.

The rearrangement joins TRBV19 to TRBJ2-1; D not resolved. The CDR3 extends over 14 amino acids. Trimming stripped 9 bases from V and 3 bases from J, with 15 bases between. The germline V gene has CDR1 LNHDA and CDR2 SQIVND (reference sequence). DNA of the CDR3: TGTGCCAGCTCCCGTCGGACCAACTACAATGAGCAGTTCTTC. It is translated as CASSRRTNYNEQFF.

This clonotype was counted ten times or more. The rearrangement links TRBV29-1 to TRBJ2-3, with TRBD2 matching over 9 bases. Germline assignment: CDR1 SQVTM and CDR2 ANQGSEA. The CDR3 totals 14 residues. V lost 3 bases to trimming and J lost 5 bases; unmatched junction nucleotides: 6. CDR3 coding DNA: TGCAGCGTTGAGCCCAGCGGGGGGTTAGATACGCAGTATTTT. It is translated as CSVEPSGGLDTQYF.

The CDR3 bases are TGTGCCAGCGGTGGTAGCTTCACAGATACGCAGTATTTT. This translates into CASGGSFTDTQYF. The rearrangement joins TRBV28 to TRBJ2-3; D remains unclear. Deletions cut 8 bases from V and 2 bases from J, with 11 bases between. CDR1 is MDHEN and CDR2 is SYDVKM in the germline V gene. The length of the CDR3 is 13 residues.

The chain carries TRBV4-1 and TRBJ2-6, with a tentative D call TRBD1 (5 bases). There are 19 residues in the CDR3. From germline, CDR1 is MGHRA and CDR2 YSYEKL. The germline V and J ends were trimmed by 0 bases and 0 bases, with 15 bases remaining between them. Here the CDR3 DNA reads TGCGCCAGCAGCCAAGATTGGCCAGGGTATGGCTCTGGGGCCAACGTCCTGACTTTC. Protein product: CASSQDWPGYGSGANVLTF.

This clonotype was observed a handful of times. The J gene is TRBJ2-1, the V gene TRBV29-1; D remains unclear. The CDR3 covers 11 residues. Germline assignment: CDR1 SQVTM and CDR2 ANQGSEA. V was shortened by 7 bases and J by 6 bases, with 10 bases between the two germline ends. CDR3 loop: CSAIAPNEQFF. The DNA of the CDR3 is TGCAGCGCCATCGCGCCCAATGAGCAGTTCTTC.